This record covers a single T cell receptor (beta chain). Method: immunoSEQ multiplex PCR; TCRdb's copy keeps in-frame clones and lacks some. The data show about 140,000 clones, with around 88% seen just once and over 4.5% held by the top ten. The record originates from a study of blood T cell repertoires in COVID-19. On the study more broadly: PBMCs, B-cell-depleted T cells, or T cells were the source of the cDNA or gDNA that made up the material.

The CDR3 loop spans 13 amino acids. V gave up 6 bases and J gave up 3 bases; unmatched junction bases: 3. Germline V gene data show CDR1 as SGHAT and CDR2 as FQNNGV. Input material: peripheral blood. V is TRBV11-2 and J is TRBJ1-1; TRBD1 matches at 8 bases. The receptor's source is a human donor in a cohort sampled during active COVID-19. The CDR3 nucleotides are TGTGCCAGCAGTATGGACAGGGACACTGAAGCTTTCTTT. Encoded protein: CASSMDRDTEAFF.